The 29 T cell receptor beta chains presented below share a single source sample, sequenced in a study of patients and donors after allogeneic stem cell transplantation. TCRdb reprocessed the RT-PCR reads with MiXCR, giving one entry per CDR3 protein. Of about a million distinct CDR3 sequences listed, about 20% are singletons. The sequenced sample was blood, either unsorted or a sorted T cell fraction (not recorded which). These receptors all stem from a human donor who was either an allogeneic HSCT recipient or a stem cell or donor lymphocyte infusion donor (not recorded which). It is not recorded whose cells these are; they may come from a transplant donor.

This clonotype showed up many times. The chain couples TRBV12-3 or TRBV12-4 to TRBJ2-1, with TRBD2 identical over 7 bases. Unmatched junction bases numbered 8, after V lost 8 bases and J lost 13 bases. This CDR3 region has 11 residues. CDR3 sequence reads: CASSYWGGQFF. The CDR3 DNA reads as TGTGCCAGCTCTTACTGGGGGGGACAGTTCTTC.

V gene TRBV5-1 combines with J gene TRBJ2-1; the D gene could be TRBD1 or TRBD2 (5 bases each). The CDR3 runs 14 residues. V was pared by 2 bases and J by 6 bases, with 12 bases between. Germline CDR1 SGHRS, CDR2 YFSETQ. The CDR3 sequence: CASSLRWDLNEQFF. The CDR3 coding sequence is TGCGCCAGCAGCTTACGTTGGGACCTCAATGAGCAGTTCTTC.

This chain connects TRBV18 to TRBJ1-1, with D perhaps matching TRBD1 (5 bases). V shed 1 base and J shed 2 bases, with 11 bases lying between them. From germline, CDR1 is KGHSH and CDR2 LQKENI. The CDR3 covers 15 residues. CDR3 sequence reads: CASSPLRGFNTEAFF. CDR3 sequence (DNA): TGTGCCAGCTCACCACTTAGGGGATTCAACACTGAAGCTTTCTTT.

This clonotype was observed a few times. The chain carries TRBV24-1 and TRBJ2-1; 7 bases are shared with TRBD1. From germline, CDR1 is KGHDR and CDR2 SFDVKD. The CDR3 contains 15 residues. The ends lost 3 bases at V and 12 bases at J; junction bases unmatched: 13. The CDR3 DNA reads TGTGCCACCAGTGATCCATGGACAGGTAGAGGAAGGCAGTTCTTC. It encodes CATSDPWTGRGRQFF.

This clonotype was counted a few times. V usage is TRBV5-1 and J usage is TRBJ2-2, with 8 bases lining up with TRBD2. V was clipped by 5 bases and J by 5 bases; unmatched bases: 5. The CDR3 runs 14 residues. Germline-derived CDR1 and CDR2 are SGHRS and YFSETQ. CDR3 region: CASRSGGLTGELFF. CDR3 in DNA: TGCGCCAGCAGATCGGGGGGGTTGACCGGGGAGCTGTTTTTT.

The chain has TRBV2 and TRBJ2-7, with D possibly matching TRBD1 (6 bases). Germline V gene data show CDR1 as SNHLY and CDR2 as FYNNEI. The CDR3 has 13 amino acids. V lost 6 bases and J 3 bases, leaving 12 bases between the germline ends. As DNA, the CDR3 is TGTGCCAGCAGGGCCCAGGGGCGCTACGAGCAGTACTTC. Protein sequence: CASRAQGRYEQYF.

The V gene is TRBV7-6, the J gene TRBJ2-7; D may be TRBD1 (5 bases). V shed 5 bases and J shed 5 bases, with 13 bases lying between them. The V gene's germline CDR1 is SGHVS and CDR2 FNYEAQ. The CDR3 spans 13 residues. CDR3: CASSPPRGHEQYF. For the CDR3, the DNA is TGTGCCAGCAGCCCCCCAAGGGGCCACGAGCAGTACTTC. Combining the CDR3 with reference TRBV7-6 and TRBJ2-7 gives the whole variable domain GAGVSQSPRYKVTKRGQDVALRCDPISGHVSLYWYRQALGQGPEFLTYFNYEAQQDKSGLPNDRFSAERPEGSISTLTIQRTEQRDSAMYRCASSPPRGHEQYFGPGTRLTVT.

This clonotype was seen a few times. V usage is TRBV9 and J usage is TRBJ2-7, with D perhaps matching TRBD2 (6 bases). The CDR3 is 16 residues long. Deletions cut 0 bases from V and 6 bases from J, with 19 bases between. Germline V CDR1 and CDR2: SGDLS, YYNGEE. In DNA, the CDR3 is TGTGCCAGCAGCGTAGATATGAGCGGGCCCAGATCCGAGCAGTACTTC. This translates into CASSVDMSGPRSEQYF.

The V and J genes are TRBV29-1 and TRBJ2-6; 12 bases fit TRBD1. CDR1 and CDR2 from the germline V gene are SQVTM and ANQGSEA. The CDR3 contains 16 residues. Trimming cost V 7 bases and J 3 bases; bases outside gene matches: 7. CDR3 residues: CSAGDRGPGGANVLTF. Written as DNA, the CDR3 is TGCAGCGCGGGGGACAGGGGGCCGGGTGGGGCCAACGTCCTGACTTTC.

The chain combines TRBV6-1 with TRBJ2-4, with 8 bases lining up with TRBD2. Germline trimming cut 6 bases from V and 6 bases from J; bases unmatched to any gene: 4. From germline, CDR1 is MNHNS and CDR2 SASEGT. CDR3 length: 13 amino acids. CDR3 loop: CASSSGTRNIQYF. The CDR3 coding sequence is TGTGCCAGCAGCTCGGGGACTAGAAACATTCAGTACTTC.

This chain links TRBV20-1 with TRBJ1-5; 7 nucleotides line up with TRBD1. CDR1 is DFQATT, CDR2 SNEGSKA, per germline (reference sequence). This CDR3 region has 13 residues. The V gene end was trimmed by 3 bases and the J gene end by 4 bases; junction bases not matched to a gene: 3. DNA of the CDR3: TGCAGTGCTAGCCAGGGGGTTAATCAGCCCCAGCATTTT. It yields the protein CSASQGVNQPQHF.

This clonotype has a handful of counts. The gene calls are TRBV20-1 and TRBJ2-3; 10 positions match TRBD2. CDR3 length: 14 amino acids. From germline, CDR1 is DFQATT and CDR2 SNEGSKA (reference sequence). V shed 5 bases and J 3 bases; nucleotides not matched to a gene: 5. CDR3 sequence reads: CSASPTSGTDTQYF. CDR3 nucleotide sequence: TGCAGTGCTTCTCCGACTAGCGGGACAGATACGCAGTATTTT.

The chain couples TRBV12-3 or TRBV12-4 to TRBJ2-7; D is perhaps TRBD1 or TRBD2 (5 bases each). CDR3 length: 16 residues. Between the trimmed V and J ends, which lost 2 bases and 0 bases, there was a span of 14 bases. Here the CDR3 DNA reads TGTGCCAGCAGTTTACGAGGGGTTAGGTTCTCCTACGAGCAGTACTTC. This sequence encodes CASSLRGVRFSYEQYF.

V is TRBV18 and J is TRBJ2-5; the match to TRBD2 covers 8 bases. CDR1 and CDR2 from the germline V gene are KGHSH and LQKENI. V shed 2 bases and J 5 bases; nucleotides not matched to a gene: 7. The CDR3 has 15 residues. The DNA for the CDR3 is TGTGCCAGCTCACCATTACTAGCGGCTGGGGAGACCCAGTACTTC. Translating it yields CASSPLLAAGETQYF. Full variable domain (outside the CDR3, taken from reference TRBV18 and TRBJ2-5): NAGVMQNPRHLVRRRGQEARLRCSPMKGHSHVYWYRQLPEEGLKFMVYLQKENIIDESGMPKERFSAEFPKEGPSILRIQQVVRGDSAAYFCASSPLLAAGETQYFGPGTRLLVL.

This clonotype was detected a few times. The rearrangement joins TRBV25-1 to TRBJ1-1; the D gene is possibly TRBD1 (5 bases). CDR3 length: 15 residues. CDR1 is MGHDK and CDR2 is SYGVNS in the germline V gene. The V end lost 0 bases, the J end lost 0 bases, and 8 bases lay between the germline ends. In DNA, the CDR3 is TGTGCCAGCAGTGAATATCGGGGCCTGAACACTGAAGCTTTCTTT. It codes for CASSEYRGLNTEAFF. Based on the CDR3 plus reference TRBV25-1 and TRBJ1-1, the full variable domain is EADIYQTPRYLVIGTGKKITLECSQTMGHDKMYWYQQDPGMELHLIHYSYGVNSTEKGDLSSESTVSRIRTEHFPLTLESARPSHTSQYLCASSEYRGLNTEAFFGQGTRLTVV.

The chain links TRBV12-5 to TRBJ2-1; TRBD2 aligns across 10 bases. The CDR3 consists of 18 residues. The V segment lost 2 bases and the J segment 6 bases; nucleotides outside the gene matches: 13. Germline V gives CDR1 LGHNT, CDR2 FRNRAP. The CDR3 nucleotides read TGTGCTAGTGGTTTGTTGACTAGCGGGTTCCTGGTTTCCAATGAGCAGTTCTTC. It is translated as CASGLLTSGFLVSNEQFF.

Only a few counts were recorded for this clonotype. The chain has TRBV5-5 and TRBJ2-4, with no clear D. This CDR3 is built from 11 residues. Looked up from germline, CDR1 is SGHKS and CDR2 is YYEKEE (reference sequence). Trimming pared 2 bases from V and 12 bases from J, leaving 9 bases between. The CDR3 nucleotides read TGTGCCAGCAGCTTTGCTTACCCTCAGTACTTC. Translation: CASSFAYPQYF.

V usage is TRBV20-1 and J usage is TRBJ2-4; D may be TRBD2 (5 bases). The germline V gene has CDR1 DFQATT and CDR2 SNEGSKA (reference sequence). The CDR3 extends over 13 amino acids. DNA of the CDR3: TGCAGCGGCTCCGGGGTTGTAGAAAACATTCAGTACTTC. This codes for CSGSGVVENIQYF.

The V gene is TRBV7-8, the J gene TRBJ2-3, with D possibly being TRBD1 or TRBD2 (6 bases each). CDR1 and CDR2 (germline): SGHVS, FQNEAQ. The CDR3 runs to 16 residues. The V and J ends lost 1 base and 1 base respectively, with 12 bases between them. CDR3 protein: CASSLGGGPRTDTQYF. Written as DNA, the CDR3 is TGTGCCAGCAGCTTAGGAGGGGGGCCCCGCACAGATACGCAGTATTTT.

This clonotype occurred many times. The chain carries TRBV6-1 and TRBJ2-7; 12 nucleotides align to TRBD1. The CDR3 is 15 residues long. J gave up 2 bases and V 6 bases, and 5 bases lay outside the gene matches. The germline V gene encodes CDR1 MNHNS and CDR2 SASEGT. CDR3 sequence reads: CASRGDRGQPYEQYF. CDR3 coding DNA: TGTGCCAGCAGAGGGGACAGGGGGCAACCCTACGAGCAGTACTTC.

In its sample, this clonotype was seen many times. The genes are TRBV4-1 and TRBJ2-3; tentatively, D is TRBD2 (6 bases). CDR1 is MGHRA and CDR2 is YSYEKL in the germline V gene. The CDR3 totals 13 residues. The germline V and J ends were trimmed by 1 base and 4 bases, with 6 bases remaining between them. CDR3 protein: CASSQGLADTQYF. Written as DNA, the CDR3 is TGCGCCAGCAGCCAAGGACTAGCAGATACGCAGTATTTT.

This rearrangement joins TRBV6-1 to TRBJ2-2; tentative D call: TRBD1 (5 bases). Germline lookup yields CDR1 MNHNS and CDR2 SASEGT. V was clipped by 4 bases and J by 7 bases, with 7 bases between them. The CDR3 sequence is 12 residues long. In DNA form, the CDR3 reads TGTGCCAGCAGTGGAAGGGGCGGGGAGCTGTTTTTT. This codes for CASSGRGGELFF.

This clonotype was observed a handful of times. CDR3 nucleotide sequence: TGTGCCAGCAGCTTCTTAGCGGATACGAACACCGGGGAGCTGTTTTTT. Amino acid sequence: CASSFLADTNTGELFF. The V and J genes are TRBV7-9 and TRBJ2-2; D perhaps matches TRBD2 (6 bases). The V gene's germline CDR1 is SEHNR and CDR2 FQNEAQ (reference sequence). The CDR3 totals 16 residues. V was trimmed by 3 bases and J by 0 bases, leaving 11 bases between them.

This clonotype was counted many times. The V call is TRBV12-3 or TRBV12-4, the J call TRBJ1-2; no reliable D call. There are 14 residues in the CDR3. V was clipped by 5 bases and J by 4 bases, with 14 bases between them. The CDR3 region has the DNA TGTGCCAGCAGTCCCGAGGGTGTTAGCTATGGCTACACCTTC. Amino acids: CASSPEGVSYGYTF.

This clonotype was seen a few times. The V call is TRBV20-1, the J call TRBJ2-1; TRBD1 matches at 11 bases. V lost 4 bases to trimming and J lost 7 bases; unmatched junction nucleotides: 9. CDR3 size: 15 residues. Germline values: CDR1 DFQATT, CDR2 SNEGSKA (reference sequence). CDR3 region: CSAIWTGGPQNEQFF. CDR3 bases: TGCAGTGCTATATGGACAGGGGGCCCCCAGAATGAGCAGTTCTTC.

The sample holds a few counts of this clonotype. The rearrangement joins TRBV9 to TRBJ2-7; D gene ambiguous. Germline CDR1 SGDLS, CDR2 YYNGEE. V was shortened by 5 bases and J by 4 bases, with 13 bases between the two germline ends. The CDR3 loop spans 13 amino acids. Here the CDR3 DNA reads TGTGCCAGCAGTCGGCCAAAAGGATACGAGCAGTACTTC. Encoded protein: CASSRPKGYEQYF.

This clonotype has a handful of counts. The chain employs TRBV11-2 and TRBJ2-3, with TRBD2 as a possible D gene (6 bases). Trimming removed 4 bases at V and 0 bases at J, with 11 bases between. Per the germline V gene, CDR1 is SGHAT and CDR2 is FQNNGV. CDR3 length: 15 amino acids. CDR3: CASSYPRGSTDTQYF. For the CDR3, the DNA is TGTGCCAGCAGCTACCCTCGGGGGAGCACAGATACGCAGTATTTT.

The V and J genes are TRBV5-1 and TRBJ2-3; possibly TRBD1 or TRBD2 for D (5 bases each). The CDR3 is 13 residues long. V gave up 0 bases and J gave up 10 bases, with 12 bases separating them. Germline-derived CDR1 and CDR2 are SGHRS and YFSETQ. The CDR3 DNA reads TGCGCCAGCAGCTTGGCCTGGGGGACGGCGCAGTATTTT. It yields the protein CASSLAWGTAQYF.

The chain is built from TRBV18 and TRBJ2-1, with D tentatively TRBD1 (5 bases). Trimming cost V 0 bases and J 5 bases, with 11 bases left between them. Germline V gene lookup returns CDR1 KGHSH and CDR2 LQKENI. The CDR3 extends over 15 amino acids. CDR3 coding DNA: TGTGCCAGCTCACCACCCGGGTCCAGGGACAATGAGCAGTTCTTC. Translating it yields CASSPPGSRDNEQFF.